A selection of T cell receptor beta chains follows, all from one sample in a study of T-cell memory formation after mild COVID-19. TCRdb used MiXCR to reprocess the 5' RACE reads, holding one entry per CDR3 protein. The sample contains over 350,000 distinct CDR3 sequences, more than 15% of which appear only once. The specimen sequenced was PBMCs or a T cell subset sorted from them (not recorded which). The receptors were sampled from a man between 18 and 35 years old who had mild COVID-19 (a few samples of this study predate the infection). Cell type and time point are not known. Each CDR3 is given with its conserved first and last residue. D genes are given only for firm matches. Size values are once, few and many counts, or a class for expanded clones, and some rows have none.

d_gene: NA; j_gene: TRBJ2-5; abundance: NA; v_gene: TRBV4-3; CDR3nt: TGCGCCAGCAGCCAAGTTTGGGGGTGGGGAGAGACCCAGTACTTC; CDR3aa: CASSQVWGWGETQYF
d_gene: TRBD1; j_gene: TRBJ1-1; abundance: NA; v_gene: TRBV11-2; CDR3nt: TGTGCCAGCAGCTTAGGGACAGGGGGCTACACTGAAGCTTTCTTT; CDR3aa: CASSLGTGGYTEAFF
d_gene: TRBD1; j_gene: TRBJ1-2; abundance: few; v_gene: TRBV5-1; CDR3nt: TGCGCCAGCAGCCCGGGACAGCTCGGGTATGGCTACACCTTC; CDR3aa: CASSPGQLGYGYTF
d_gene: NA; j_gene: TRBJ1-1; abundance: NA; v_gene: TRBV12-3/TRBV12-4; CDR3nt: TGTGCCAGCAGTTTGTCCCGGGTGTGGTTCGCTGAAGCTTTCTTT; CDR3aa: CASSLSRVWFAEAFF
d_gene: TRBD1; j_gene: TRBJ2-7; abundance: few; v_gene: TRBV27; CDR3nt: TGTGCCAGCAGACCAGGGGGCCTGACCGGCGAGCAGTACTTC; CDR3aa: CASRPGGLTGEQYF
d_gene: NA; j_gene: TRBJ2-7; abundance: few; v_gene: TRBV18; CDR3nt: TGTGCCAGCAGCCCCCCCTCGGGGTACGAGCAGTACTTC; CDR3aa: CASSPPSGYEQYF
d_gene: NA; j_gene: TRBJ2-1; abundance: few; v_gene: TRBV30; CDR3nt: TGTGCCTGGAGTGCCGGGACAGAGCAGTTCTTC; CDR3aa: CAWSAGTEQFF
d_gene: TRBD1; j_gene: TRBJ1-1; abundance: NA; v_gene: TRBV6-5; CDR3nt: TGTGCCAGCAGTTACAAAGGGCGACAGGGGAGGACTGAAGCTTTCTTT; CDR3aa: CASSYKGRQGRTEAFF
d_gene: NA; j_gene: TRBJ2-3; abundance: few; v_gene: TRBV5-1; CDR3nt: TGCGCCAGCAGCTTAGGGGGAGCTCAAGGCACAGATACGCAGTATTTT; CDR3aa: CASSLGGAQGTDTQYF
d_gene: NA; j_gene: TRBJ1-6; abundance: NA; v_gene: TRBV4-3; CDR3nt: TGCGCCAGCAGCCACGGGGGGCTCAAGGATTCACCCCTCCACTTT; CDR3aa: CASSHGGLKDSPLHF
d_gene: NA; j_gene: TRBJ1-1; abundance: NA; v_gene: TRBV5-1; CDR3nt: TGCGCCAGCAGCTTGCCCACGGGACGGTTGAACACTGAAGCTTTCTTT; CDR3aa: CASSLPTGRLNTEAFF
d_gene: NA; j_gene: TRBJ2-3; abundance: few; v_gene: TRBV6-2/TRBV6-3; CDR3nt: TGTGCCAGCTCTCTCTCATTAGATACGCAGTATTTT; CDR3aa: CASSLSLDTQYF
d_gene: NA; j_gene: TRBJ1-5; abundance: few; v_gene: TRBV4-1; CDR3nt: TGCGCCAGCAGCCAAGATTGGCAGCCCAATCAGCCCCAGCATTTT; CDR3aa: CASSQDWQPNQPQHF
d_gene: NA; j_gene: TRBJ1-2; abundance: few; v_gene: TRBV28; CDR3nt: TGTGCCAGCAGTTTGGCCCAAGGCCGTGGCTACACCTTC; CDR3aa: CASSLAQGRGYTF
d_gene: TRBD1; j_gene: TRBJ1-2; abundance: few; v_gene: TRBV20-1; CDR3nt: TGCAGTGCTAGAGTCGGACAGGCAGGAACAAGCTATGGCTACACCTTC; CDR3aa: CSARVGQAGTSYGYTF
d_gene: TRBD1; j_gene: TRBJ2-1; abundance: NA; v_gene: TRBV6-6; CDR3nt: TGTGCCAGCAAGTCGTGGACAGGGGACGAGCAGTTCTTC; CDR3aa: CASKSWTGDEQFF
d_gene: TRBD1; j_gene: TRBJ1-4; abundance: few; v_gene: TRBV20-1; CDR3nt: TGCAGTGCTAGTCCCGGGACAGGGCTTGAAAAACTGTTTTTT; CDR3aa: CSASPGTGLEKLFF
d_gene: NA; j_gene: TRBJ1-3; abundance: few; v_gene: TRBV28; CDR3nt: TGTGCCAGCAGTTACTTAGCCTCTGGAAACACCATATATTTT; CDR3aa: CASSYLASGNTIYF
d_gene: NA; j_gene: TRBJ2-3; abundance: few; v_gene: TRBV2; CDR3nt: TGTGCCAGCAGTGAAGTTCAGGCGACAGATACGCAGTATTTT; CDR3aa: CASSEVQATDTQYF
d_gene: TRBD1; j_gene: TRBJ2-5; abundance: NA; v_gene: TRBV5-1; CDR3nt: TGCGCCAGCAGCGCGGGGACAGGGTTAGAGACCCAGTACTTC; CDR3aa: CASSAGTGLETQYF
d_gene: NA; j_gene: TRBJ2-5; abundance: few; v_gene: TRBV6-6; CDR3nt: TGTGCCAGCAGACCACAGGGAGGCGAGACCCAGTACTTC; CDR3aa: CASRPQGGETQYF
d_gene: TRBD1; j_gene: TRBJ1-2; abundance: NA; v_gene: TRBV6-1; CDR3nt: TGTGCCACTTCCCCCGGACAGGGGTATGGCTACACCTTC; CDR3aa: CATSPGQGYGYTF
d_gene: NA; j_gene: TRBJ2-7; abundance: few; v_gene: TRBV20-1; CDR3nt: TGCAGTGCTAGAGGGGAGTTCCTCCAGGGAAAACAGTACTTC; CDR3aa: CSARGEFLQGKQYF
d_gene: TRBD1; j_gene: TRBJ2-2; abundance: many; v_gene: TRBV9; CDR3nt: TGTGCCAGCAGCGTACAGGGGGCTGGGGACACCGGGGAGCTGTTTTTT; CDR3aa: CASSVQGAGDTGELFF
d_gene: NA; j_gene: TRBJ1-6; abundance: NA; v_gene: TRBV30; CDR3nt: TGTGCCTGGAGTTACGGGGAGAATTCACCCCTCCACTTT; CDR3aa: CAWSYGENSPLHF
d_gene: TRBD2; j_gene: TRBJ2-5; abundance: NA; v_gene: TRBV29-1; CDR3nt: TGCAGCGTTGCGTACGGCGGGGGTTCGGCAGAGACCCAGTACTTC; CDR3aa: CSVAYGGGSAETQYF
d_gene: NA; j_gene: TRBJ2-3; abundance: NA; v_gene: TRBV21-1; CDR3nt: TGTGCCAGCAGAAGGGTTTCGGCGGGACTTGAAATTGGCACAGATACGCAGTATTTT; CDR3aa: CASRRVSAGLEIGTDTQYF
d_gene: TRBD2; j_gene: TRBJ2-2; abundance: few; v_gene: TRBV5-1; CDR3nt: TGCGCCAGCAGCCCGGCGGGAGGATCTGTGAACACCGGGGAGCTGTTTTTT; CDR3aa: CASSPAGGSVNTGELFF
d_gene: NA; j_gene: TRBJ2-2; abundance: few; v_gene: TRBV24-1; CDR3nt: TGTGCCACCAGGGGACCTTACACCGGGGAGCTGTTTTTT; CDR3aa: CATRGPYTGELFF
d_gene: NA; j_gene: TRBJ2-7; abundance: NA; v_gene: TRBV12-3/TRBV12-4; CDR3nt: TGTGCCAGCAGTTTAGCGGTTTACTCCTACGAGCAGTACTTC; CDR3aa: CASSLAVYSYEQYF
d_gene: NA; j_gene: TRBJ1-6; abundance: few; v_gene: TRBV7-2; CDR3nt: TGTGCCAGCACCTCGGGAAGGGGCATCACCCTCCACTTT; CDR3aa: CASTSGRGITLHF
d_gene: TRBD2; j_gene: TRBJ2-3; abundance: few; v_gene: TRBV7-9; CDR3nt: TGTGCCAGCAGCCCGACGGCGGGGGCAGATACGCAGTATTTT; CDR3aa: CASSPTAGADTQYF
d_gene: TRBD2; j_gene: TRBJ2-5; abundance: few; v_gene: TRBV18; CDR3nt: TGTGCCAGCTCAACCTTACGGGCTAGCGGTCAAGAGACCCAGTACTTC; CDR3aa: CASSTLRASGQETQYF
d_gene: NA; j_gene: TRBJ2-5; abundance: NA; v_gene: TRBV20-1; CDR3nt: TGCAGTGCTAGGACCCCCCGAGGGGGGGAGACCCAGTACTTC; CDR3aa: CSARTPRGGETQYF
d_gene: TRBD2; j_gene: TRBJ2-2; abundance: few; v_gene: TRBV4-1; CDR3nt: TGCGCCAGCAGCCTCGCTTGGGGCGGGGGTCCCTCTGGAACCGGGGAGCTGTTTTTT; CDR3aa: CASSLAWGGGPSGTGELFF
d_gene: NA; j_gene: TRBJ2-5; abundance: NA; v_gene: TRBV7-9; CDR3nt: TGTGCCAGCCCGCGTCCGGGGAGCGAAGAGACCCAGTACTTC; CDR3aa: CASPRPGSEETQYF
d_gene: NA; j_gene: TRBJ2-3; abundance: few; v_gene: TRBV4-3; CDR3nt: TGCGCCAGCAGCCCTGGGCCCGGGGTTAGCACAGATACGCAGTATTTT; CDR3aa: CASSPGPGVSTDTQYF